This record looks at one TCR beta chain sequence and its context. The antigen is not known. 5'RACE template switching added a universal primer site and UMIs to TCR cDNA. TCRdb reprocessed the 5' RACE reads with MiXCR, giving one entry per CDR3 protein. Altogether approximately 330,000 distinct CDR3 sequences are present, roughly 3.9% being singletons, with the ten largest covering around 25%. Germline CDR1 and CDR2: SQVTM and ANQGSEA. The V gene end was trimmed by 7 bases and the J gene end by 9 bases; junction bases not matched to a gene: 11. CDR3 length equals 13 residues. This entry is derived from a study of T cells after yellow fever vaccination. Overall study context: In the case of low-cell-number fractions, SMART-Seq v4 Ultra Low Input was used for preparation.

Whole-study findings and limits: FACS-sorted repertoires could contain abundant clonotypes contaminating from the bulk population.

This receptor was taken from a man between 18 and 29 years old who received the YFV17D yellow fever vaccine. The sample here was PBMCs, taken 5 days after the yellow fever booster vaccination. The chain recombines TRBV29-1 with TRBJ1-2, with TRBD1 matching 10 bases. Here the CDR3 reads CSGGTGTGVSYTF. The CDR3 nucleotides are TGCAGCGGGGGAACCGGGACAGGGGTTAGCTACACCTTC.